Below, one T cell receptor beta chain is given with its context. These data are taken from a study of T cells in Graves' hyperthyroidism and ophthalmopathy. Amplified TCR beta CDR3 regions came from RNA transcripts. Initially, a first-round RT-PCR of the TCR CDR3 employed the HTBI primer set. TCRdb ran MiXCR on the multiplex PCR reads and lists one entry per CDR3 protein. The sample lists roughly 570,000 distinct CDR3 sequences; less than 20% were seen once. Germline loops: CDR1 DFQATT, CDR2 SNEGSKA (reference sequence). The length of the CDR3 is 14 residues. V was pared by 4 bases and J by 5 bases, with 8 bases of the junction left unmatched.

The clonotype originates from a woman aged 30 to 39 with Graves' hyperthyroidism. Material: blood. The rearrangement uses TRBV20-1 and TRBJ1-5; TRBD1 aligns across 7 bases. The CDR3 sequence: CSAIRGQWDQPQHF. The CDR3 region has the DNA TGCAGTGCTATCCGGGGACAGTGGGATCAGCCCCAGCATTTT.